The 13 T cell receptor beta chains below come from one sample, sequenced in a study of memory B cells and T cells in multiple sclerosis (dated 2018 in TCRdb). The method behind the library was the immunoSEQ multiplex PCR assay. Imported from immuneACCESS, the table was reduced by TCRdb to in-frame sequences with V and J called. These copies leave out some clones; in studies compared against another copy, an unresolved V gene accounts for under half, and the cause of the remainder is not known. This sample lists approximately 7,800 clones; about 60% were detected once. The ten largest clonotypes hold roughly 30% of the sample. The sequencing input was memory (CD45RO+) CD8+ T cells from blood. The cell subset or site label corresponds to: CD45RO+ memory T cells sorted from peripheral blood. These receptors came from a human donor with multiple sclerosis.

The chain couples TRBV6-5 to TRBJ2-7; D uncertain. The germline gives CDR1 MNHEY, CDR2 SVGAGI. V was pared by 7 bases and J by 4 bases, with 8 bases between. The CDR3 extends over 11 amino acids. The CDR3 nucleotides are TGTGCCAGCACCGCCGGGTACGAGCAGTACTTC. Protein sequence: CASTAGYEQYF.

Only one count was recorded for this clone. A read error may account for a junction end that differs from germline. The chain recombines TRBV10-2 with TRBJ2-5; 10 bases fit TRBD2. This CDR3 is 15 amino acids long. Germline V gene sequence: CDR1 WSHSY, CDR2 SAAADI. CDR3 coding DNA: TGCGCCAGCAGTGAGTGGACTAGCGGTATCGAGAACCAGTACTTC. This translates into CASSEWTSGIENQYF.

This clone occurred a few times. The V gene is TRBV2, the J gene TRBJ2-4, with D possibly being TRBD1 (5 bases). The CDR3 is 16 amino acids. Trimming stripped 4 bases from V and 7 bases from J, with 20 bases between. Germline V CDR1 and CDR2: SNHLY, FYNNEI. CDR3 protein: CASSASQAGLGNIQYF. CDR3 DNA sequence: TGTGCCAGCAGTGCGTCACAGGCTGGGTTAGGCAACATTCAGTACTTC.

The rearrangement uses TRBV6-5 and TRBJ1-4; D perhaps matches TRBD1 (6 bases). Looked up from germline, CDR1 is MNHEY and CDR2 is SVGAGI. Trimming left V 2 bases short and J 4 bases short, with 11 bases between. This CDR3 spans 15 amino acids. The CDR3 sequence: CASSYETGNNEKLFF. The CDR3 bases are TGTGCCAGCAGTTACGAAACAGGGAATAATGAAAAACTGTTTTTT.

V and J are TRBV9 and TRBJ2-1; D possibly corresponds to TRBD1 (6 bases). The ends were cut back, 3 bases at V and 6 bases at J, with 7 bases in the middle. From germline, CDR1 is SGDLS and CDR2 YYNGEE. The CDR3 totals 12 residues. The CDR3 bases are TGTGCCAGCAGCGCGACAGGCAATGAGCAGTTCTTC. Its translation is CASSATGNEQFF.

The CDR3 DNA reads TGTGCCAGCAGCCAGGGGCCTAGCGGGAGGGATGAGAATGAGCAGTTCTTC. This encodes CASSQGPSGRDENEQFF. This chain connects TRBV13 to TRBJ2-1; 12 bases fit TRBD2. The V gene's germline CDR1 is PRHDT and CDR2 FYEKMQ (reference sequence). The CDR3 is made up of 17 amino acids. V trimming: 5 bases; J trimming: 7 bases; junction bases outside the gene matches: 12.

Turning to this clone: Compared with germline, one end of the junction differs, possibly owing to a read error. The V and J genes are TRBV30 and TRBJ2-6, with TRBD1 as a possible D gene (5 bases). The CDR3 is 16 residues long. CDR1 is GTSNPN and CDR2 is SVGIG in the germline V gene (reference sequence). This CDR3 is CAWSVPAGNGANVLSF. The CDR3 region has the DNA TGTGCCTGGAGTGTCCCGGCAGGGAATGGGGCCAACGTCCTGTCCTTC.

The rearrangement links TRBV6-4 to TRBJ2-1, with 10 bases aligning to TRBD2. The germline gives CDR1 MRHNA, CDR2 SNTAGT. There are 16 residues in the CDR3. V shed 0 bases, J shed 6 bases, and the junction held 5 bases outside the gene matches. The CDR3 region is CASSDSASGGPNEQFF. CDR3 nucleotides: TGTGCCAGCAGTGACTCGGCTAGCGGGGGACCCAATGAGCAGTTCTTC.

V and J are TRBV19 and TRBJ2-7; possible D gene TRBD2, 5 bases. The V gene lost 3 bases and the J gene lost 0 bases, with 12 bases spanning the gap. This CDR3 is built from 15 residues. The germline gives CDR1 LNHDA, CDR2 SQIVND (reference sequence). For the CDR3, the DNA is TGTGCCAGTAGTATCGGGTCTGGGAGCTCCTACGAGCAGTACTTC. It specifies CASSIGSGSSYEQYF.

The chain links TRBV6-1 to TRBJ2-1; TRBD2 aligns across 10 bases. The germline gives CDR1 MNHNS, CDR2 SASEGT. The CDR3 spans 17 residues. The J segment lost 0 bases and the V segment lost 4 bases, leaving 6 bases of the junction unmatched. The CDR3 DNA follows: TGTGCCAGCAGTGCGACTAGCGGGCGAAGCTCCTACAATGAGCAGTTCTTC. Translating gives CASSATSGRSSYNEQFF.

V is TRBV19 and J is TRBJ2-4; possibly TRBD1 for D (6 bases). Germline V gene data show CDR1 as LNHDA and CDR2 as SQIVND (reference sequence). The CDR3 sequence is 12 residues long. Trimming removed 1 base at V and 10 bases at J, with 8 bases between. The CDR3: CASSIADRIQYF. The CDR3 DNA reads TGTGCCAGTAGTATAGCCGACAGGATTCAGTACTTC.

The J gene is TRBJ2-3, the V gene TRBV5-6, with 8 bases fitting TRBD2. There are 16 residues in the CDR3. V lost 4 bases to trimming and J lost 2 bases; unmatched junction nucleotides: 9. Germline lookup yields CDR1 SGHDT and CDR2 YYEEEE. The CDR3 protein is CASSLDIGGDTDTQYF. In DNA, the CDR3 is TGTGCCAGCAGCCTGGATATCGGGGGGGACACAGATACGCAGTATTTT.

V is TRBV11-2 and J is TRBJ2-1, with 10 bases aligning to TRBD2. Trimming took 4 bases from V and 3 from J; bases not matched to a gene: 0. The CDR3 is made up of 14 amino acids. Germline V gives CDR1 SGHAT, CDR2 FQNNGV. The CDR3 nucleotides read TGTGCCAGCAGCTCTAGCGGGGGCTACAATGAGCAGTTCTTC. Translation: CASSSSGGYNEQFF.